The source of this T cell receptor beta chain is a study of T cell responses to AZD1222 COVID-19 vaccine. Study-wide context: Second-dose groups at about 4 or about 12 weeks were pooled.

Produced via immunoSEQ multiplex PCR; TCRdb's table is partial and in-frame only. In the table there are 150,000 to 200,000 clones, 90% to 95% of which are singletons. Study-wide results and caveats: Unmutated regions of variants are reportedly targeted by nearly half of spike-specific TCRs. Once two AZD1222 doses were given, Spike-specific TCR breadth and depth went up. Recipients of AZD1222 seropositive at baseline numbered only 6 or 7.

Germline assignment: CDR1 LGHDT and CDR2 YNNKEL (reference sequence). This CDR3 is 13 amino acids long. V gave up 5 bases and J gave up 7 bases, with 12 bases separating them. Comments on this clone: Its target is unknown.

The receptor comes from an adult in good health. The specimen was peripheral blood, collected on day 0 of AZD1222 vaccination. The chain couples TRBV3-1 (or the pseudogene TRBV3-2) to TRBJ2-1; D may be TRBD2 (6 bases). In nucleotides, the CDR3 is TGTGCCAGCAGCTCGGGAGTGGGAAATGAGCAGTTCTTC. Amino acids: CASSSGVGNEQFF.